This T cell receptor (beta chain) was observed in a study of neoadjuvant anti-PD-1 for oral cavity cancer (dated by TCRdb to the early 2020s). Background on the whole study: Three to four biweekly doses of nivolumab at 3 mg/kg were mostly administered to patients before curative-intent surgical resection. For patients who did not progress, a fourth nivolumab dose was given around day 43, followed by definitive surgical resection on days 50-56. Under RECIST 1.1, patients with complete response, partial response or stable disease were classed as responders, and patients with progression were classed as non-responders. A roughly 33% response rate was observed in the parent correlative cohort, in which more than nine patients were included. General findings and caveats noted by the study authors: A higher pretreatment blood Treg/Th17 ratio correlated with both higher pretreatment blood TCRbeta clonality and lower post-treatment tumor TCRbeta clonality. Larger post-treatment sizes of preexisting intratumoral clones correlated with greater tumor shrinkage, suggesting expansion of preexisting clones contributed to response. Only a few patients per response group were included in the TCR analyses, and the authors called for validation in larger cohorts.

For survey sequencing of tumor libraries, mostly roughly 5.2 ug of input genomic DNA was used, and two replicates were run per sample. The immunoSEQ hsTCRbeta kit was used to prepare TCRbeta libraries, following the manufacturer's instructions. The finished libraries were brought together in one pool at approximately 3.1 nM, which was then read using an Illumina NovaSeq 6000 S4 flow cell. Regarding the original processing steps: Raw data preprocessing and quality control were performed with the immunoSEQ Analyzer. The analysis was limited to productive rearrangements, and each clonotype was defined by a unique CDR3 amino acid sequence. Using the R package tcR, the researchers computed the Gini-Simpson index as their estimate of repertoire clonality. Student's t test was used to compare Gini indices, and Pearson correlation was used to assess associations with tumor size change. The table comes from immuneACCESS by way of TCRdb, which keeps in-frame sequences with V and J called. Part of the clones is missing from these tables; in studies checked, under half for an unresolved V gene and the rest for unknown reasons. V, J and clone size are those of that table, while D and trimming were read from the DNA. Counted in this sample were approximately 15,000 clones; 40% of them appeared once. Roughly 40% of the sample rests with the top ten.

CDR1 MRHNA and CDR2 SNTAGT are derived from the germline V gene. Measured from the cysteine to the phenylalanine, the CDR3 is 15 residues long. Only the CDR3 part of the read is kept: 45 bases, read in frame from the first base. From V the trimming removes 0 bases and from J it removes 8 bases, while the gene matches leave 1 base of the junction unaccounted for. Remarks on this clone: This clone's antigen is unknown. No qualities accompany the bases; no much larger clone lies one base away.

Explained via the paper, the time point label denotes: after neoadjuvant nivolumab, at surgical resection. Patients were newly diagnosed with stage II-IVA oral cavity squamous cell carcinoma and had received no prior systemic or radiation treatment. The cohort was made up of patients with locally advanced, HPV-negative oral cavity squamous cell carcinoma. The samples were obtained from a longitudinal correlative study of a single-arm phase II trial testing neoadjuvant nivolumab in oral cavity squamous cell carcinoma. Subject-matched pre- and post-treatment PBMCs and tumors from three responders and three non-responders were subjected to genomic DNA-based TCRbeta sequencing. The Maxwell RSC DNA from Tissue kit was used to isolate genomic DNA from tumor tissue.

The receptor was isolated from a person aged 35-79 years with oral cavity squamous cell carcinoma. The rearrangement combines TRBV6-4 with TRBJ2-3, with 14 bases aligning to TRBD2. Sample: tumor tissue, taken after nivolumab (anti-PD-1) treatment. The nucleotide sequence reads as follows: TGTGCCAGCAGTGACTCGACTAGCGGGGGGGCTACGCAGTATTTT. Its translation reads: CASSDSTSGGATQYF.